Presented here are 3 T cell receptor beta chains from one specimen sequenced in a study of blood T cell repertoires in COVID-19. Libraries were prepared by immunoSEQ multiplex PCR; TCRdb keeps only in-frame clonotypes and omits some of them. Among more than 350,000 clones listed, about 88% were seen once. What was sequenced was PBMCs or T cells enriched from blood (not recorded which). The receptors originated from a woman younger than 30 who had been exposed to COVID-19.

The count of this clone is one. V gene TRBV9 combines with J gene TRBJ2-5; weak D call: TRBD1 (6 bases). CDR1 is SGDLS, CDR2 YYNGEE, per germline. V was pared by 5 bases and J by 5 bases, with 13 bases between. The CDR3 totals 13 residues. The chain's CDR3 is CASSRGGGETQYF. DNA for the CDR3: TGTGCCAGCAGTCGAGGGGGTGGTGAGACCCAGTACTTC.

This chain connects TRBV11-2 to TRBJ2-1; TRBD1 is a possible D gene (5 bases). The germline gives CDR1 SGHAT, CDR2 FQNNGV. With 3 bases removed from V and 6 bases from J, the gap between germline ends came to 9 bases. The CDR3 consists of 13 residues. CDR3 sequence: CASSFQGSNEQFF. CDR3 nucleotide sequence: TGTGCCAGCAGCTTTCAGGGAAGCAATGAGCAGTTCTTC.

The CDR3 DNA reads as TGTGCCAGCAGCTTTATGGCCTCAGCGGGGCCCATAGAGACCCAGTACTTC. Its protein product is CASSFMASAGPIETQYF. This rearrangement joins TRBV7-6 to TRBJ2-5, with 7 bases identical to TRBD2. Germline V gene data show CDR1 as SGHVS and CDR2 as FNYEAQ. Trimming took 3 bases from V and 4 from J; bases not matched to a gene: 14. There are 17 residues in the CDR3.